This T cell receptor (beta chain) derives from a study of identifying expanded T cells in peripheral blood. This clone came up a few times. The target antigen is unknown. The protocol was immunoSEQ multiplex PCR, while the TCRdb copy is restricted to in-frame clones and leaves out a portion. Of some 95,000 clones in the sample, around 90% are singletons; the top ten hold under 6%. Germline loops: CDR1 SGHTA, CDR2 FQGNSA. Trimming took 3 bases from V and 2 from J; bases not matched to a gene: 4. The CDR3 sequence is 16 residues long. Healthy donors had no documented immune events, such as infections, while sampled. Study conclusions and caveats: Across healthy donors, higher total template counts meant significantly greater approximately two-week count variance. Over two and four weeks, about 17 and 20 clones changed, versus approximately 1.2 between replicates.

The V call is TRBV7-2, the J call TRBJ2-7, with 13 bases aligning to TRBD2. Input material: blood. This clonotype was obtained from a person between 18 and 75 years old in good health. CDR3 nucleotide sequence: TGTGCCAGCAGCTTCCTCGGGACTAGCGGGACCTACGAGCAGTACTTC. Protein product: CASSFLGTSGTYEQYF.